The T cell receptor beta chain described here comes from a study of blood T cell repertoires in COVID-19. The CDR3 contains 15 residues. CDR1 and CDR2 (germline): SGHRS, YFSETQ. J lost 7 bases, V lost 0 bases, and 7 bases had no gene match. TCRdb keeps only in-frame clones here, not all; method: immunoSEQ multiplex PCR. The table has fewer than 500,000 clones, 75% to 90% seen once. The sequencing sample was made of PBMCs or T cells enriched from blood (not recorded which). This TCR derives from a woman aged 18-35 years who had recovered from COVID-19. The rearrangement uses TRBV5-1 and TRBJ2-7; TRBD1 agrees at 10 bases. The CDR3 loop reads CASSLERQGADEQYF. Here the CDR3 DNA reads TGCGCCAGCAGCTTGGAACGACAGGGGGCGGATGAGCAGTACTTC.